The rows below give T cell receptor beta chains drawn from one sample of a study of blood T cell repertoires in COVID-19. Sequenced by immunoSEQ multiplex PCR; TCRdb stores in-frame clones only, minus some. This sample yields more than 55,000 clones, of which 80% to 95% are seen a single time; 4.6% belongs to the top ten. Sequencing was performed on peripheral blood. The receptor set was obtained from a man aged 50-59 years with active COVID-19. CDR3s include the opening cysteine and the closing phenylalanine or tryptophan. The order of the fields is clone size, J gene, D gene, V gene, CDR3 protein, CDR3 DNA. A D gene is named only where the DNA matches it firmly. Size is omitted from some rows. Given values are once, few, many or a class for expanded clones.

. | TRBJ2-7 | TRBD1 | TRBV5-6 | CASSWGTDEQYF | TGTGCCAGCAGCTGGGGGACAGACGAGCAGTACTTC
. | TRBJ1-4 | . | TRBV27 | CASSLFWRNGPEKLFF | TGTGCCAGCAGTTTATTTTGGCGGAATGGTCCTGAAAAACTGTTTTTT
. | TRBJ1-1 | . | TRBV19 | CASSPPLGVGDTEAFF | TGTGCCAGTAGTCCTCCCTTAGGGGTGGGCGACACTGAAGCTTTCTTT
. | TRBJ2-3 | . | TRBV18 | CASSRGPVREDTQYF | TGTGCCAGCTCACGAGGACCTGTGAGGGAAGATACGCAGTATTTT
once | TRBJ2-2 | TRBD1 | TRBV5-4 | CASSLRQGIAGELFF | TGTGCCAGCAGCTTACGACAGGGGATCGCCGGGGAGCTGTTTTTT
once | TRBJ2-7 | . | TRBV9 | CASSPRDSLSYEQYF | TGTGCCAGCAGCCCTCGGGACTCACTATCCTACGAGCAGTACTTC
medium-sized | TRBJ2-7 | . | TRBV4-2 | CASSQDTRSTTGEQYF | TGTGCCAGCAGCCAAGACACCCGCTCGACCACGGGCGAGCAGTACTTC
few | TRBJ1-6 | . | TRBV28 | CASSSGGQNNSPLHF | TGTGCCAGCAGTTCAGGAGGGCAAAATAATTCACCCCTCCACTTT
. | TRBJ1-4 | TRBD1 | TRBV30 | CASNRGLGIEKLFF | TGTGCCTCGAACAGGGGGCTCGGGATTGAAAAACTGTTTTTT
. | TRBJ1-1 | . | TRBV6-2/TRBV6-3 | CASSTGGERSTEAFF | TGTGCCAGCAGTACCGGGGGGGAAAGGAGTACTGAAGCTTTCTTT
. | TRBJ2-1 | . | TRBV9 | CASSVGERGIGEQFF | TGTGCCAGCAGCGTAGGCGAGCGCGGGATTGGTGAGCAGTTCTTC
. | TRBJ1-5 | . | TRBV5-8 | CASSWTLSATQPQHF | TGTGCCAGCAGCTGGACACTCTCGGCTACGCAGCCCCAGCATTTT
. | TRBJ1-4 | . | TRBV7-2 | CASSYGATNEKLFF | TGTGCCAGCAGCTACGGTGCAACTAATGAAAAACTGTTTTTT
. | TRBJ1-1 | . | TRBV18 | CASSLSPGQLNTEAFF | TGTGCCAGCTCCCTCTCTCCGGGACAACTGAACACTGAAGCTTTCTTT
. | TRBJ1-1 | . | TRBV2 | CASRPARVNTEAFF | TGTGCCAGCAGACCGGCGAGGGTGAACACTGAAGCTTTCTTT
. | TRBJ1-1 | . | TRBV6-1 | CASSEISGTEAFF | TGTGCCAGCAGTGAGATCTCGGGGACTGAAGCTTTCTTT
. | TRBJ1-1 | TRBD1 | TRBV6-5 | CASSFLSGQGSTEAFF | TGTGCCAGCAGTTTCCTCTCCGGACAGGGGAGCACTGAAGCTTTCTTT
. | TRBJ2-3 | TRBD1 | TRBV14 | CASSQGGGQFRDTQYF | TGTGCCAGCAGCCAAGGAGGGGGCCAATTCAGGGATACGCAGTATTTT
once | TRBJ2-7 | . | TRBV2 | CASSLASYEQYF | TGTGCCAGCAGTCTGGCTTCCTACGAGCAGTACTTC
. | TRBJ2-6 | . | TRBV19 | CASSRGSGANVLTF | TGTGCCAGTAGTCGGGGCTCTGGGGCCAACGTCCTGACTTTC
once | TRBJ1-1 | . | TRBV6-2/TRBV6-3 | CASSYSGLGGTEAFF | TGTGCCAGCAGTTACTCGGGTCTAGGCGGGACTGAAGCTTTCTTT
. | TRBJ1-1 | . | TRBV27 | CASSLNRNTEAFF | TGTGCCAGCAGTTTGAACAGGAACACTGAAGCTTTCTTT
. | TRBJ1-2 | TRBD1 | TRBV5-6 | CASSTDRGQAGYTF | TGTGCCAGCAGCACGGACAGGGGGCAGGCTGGCTACACCTTC
. | TRBJ1-1 | TRBD1 | TRBV4-3 | CASSQRQGSSAEAFF | TGCGCCAGCAGCCAGCGACAGGGCAGTTCTGCTGAAGCTTTCTTT
. | TRBJ2-2 | . | TRBV18 | CASSPGPPAATGELFF | TGTGCCAGCTCACCGGGGCCACCCGCGGCCACCGGGGAGCTGTTTTTT
. | TRBJ2-3 | . | TRBV2 | CASSEGAGFTQYF | TGTGCCAGCAGTGAAGGAGCCGGGTTCACGCAGTATTTT
. | TRBJ2-1 | . | TRBV10-3 | CAISEPGWENEQFF | TGTGCCATCAGTGAGCCAGGATGGGAGAATGAGCAGTTCTTC
. | TRBJ1-1 | . | TRBV18 | CASSAGRQNTEAFF | TGTGCCAGCTCGGCGGGACGGCAGAACACTGAAGCTTTCTTT
. | TRBJ2-5 | TRBD1 | TRBV2 | CASSEGQGIRETQYF | TGTGCCAGCAGTGAAGGACAGGGTATTCGGGAGACCCAGTACTTC
. | TRBJ1-2 | . | TRBV12-3/TRBV12-4 | CASRSGTAYGYTF | TGTGCCAGCAGATCCGGGACTGCCTATGGCTACACCTTC
. | TRBJ1-5 | . | TRBV2 | CASSDFGGFQGQPQHF | TGTGCCAGCAGTGATTTCGGGGGGTTCCAGGGGCAGCCCCAGCATTTT
. | TRBJ2-2 | TRBD1 | TRBV6-5 | CASHNGQGNTGELFF | TGTGCCAGCCATAACGGACAGGGGAACACCGGGGAGCTGTTTTTT
. | TRBJ2-1 | TRBD2 | TRBV5-8 | CASRWGTSGYNEQFF | TGTGCCAGCAGGTGGGGGACTAGCGGCTACAATGAGCAGTTCTTC
. | TRBJ2-3 | TRBD2 | TRBV5-1 | CASSVLPSGGSDTQYF | TGCGCCAGCAGCGTCCTCCCTAGCGGGGGCTCAGATACGCAGTATTTT
. | TRBJ2-6 | TRBD1 | TRBV28 | CASSHRTGVTSGANVLTF | TGTGCCAGCAGTCACCGGACAGGGGTAACCTCTGGGGCCAACGTCCTGACTTTC